Sequencing of this TCR beta chain was carried out in a study of blood T cell repertoires in COVID-19 (TCRdb year 2020). Turning to the overall study: Collaborator samples came from the United States, Italy and Spain and covered acute and convalescent phases of COVID-19. The prospective study material was composed of cDNA or gDNA derived from T cells, B-cell-depleted T cells, or PBMCs. The dataset comprised deeply sampled blood TCRbeta repertoires from subjects exposed to, actively infected with, or recovered from COVID-19. The repertoires were released in a freely available public database intended as a resource for research on the immune response to SARS-CoV-2. Samples came from the ongoing ImmuneRACE study (first 160 participants) plus 1,254 subjects from 6 global collaborators. Sample metadata almost always included a de-identified subject ID, COVID-19 status, age in years and sex. Where available, HLA class I and class II types were obtained from metadata supplied by the sample provider rather than from assay-based typing. Study-wide findings and limitations: Clinical and demographic metadata were provided uncurated, with the amount varying by source and participant.

Trimming removed 0 bases from V and 0 bases from J, leaving 7 bases between the germline ends. Based on the germline V gene, the CDR1 and CDR2 sequences are SGDLS and YYNGEE. The cysteine opens and the phenylalanine closes a CDR3 of 15 amino acids. Solely the CDR3 DNA is kept, with 45 bases framed from the first base. On this clone itself: It lacks a known antigen. One base away there is no much larger clone; base qualities are not given.

TCRbeta CDR3 regions were amplified from genomic DNA by means of the immunoSEQ Assay, a bias-controlled multiplex PCR. The paper's processing steps were these. The number of nucleated cells in each sample was estimated by amplification of reference gene primers within the assay. Sequence reads were collapsed and filtered to measure the absolute abundance of every unique TCRbeta CDR3 rearrangement. Productive Simpson clonality was computed per sample as the square root of Simpson's diversity index over productive rearrangements. In its TCRdb copy, this immuneACCESS table keeps in-frame sequences only and misses some clones. Where compared with another copy, unresolved V genes explain less than half of these, and the others have no known cause. The V and J calls and the clone size are those of that table, but D and trimming were determined from the DNA. This sample has about 200,000 clones in its table, and 86% of those were observed once. The top ten constitute 5% to 7% of the sample.

Participants in the prospective study were enrolled through a virtual design, were aged about 18 to 90 years, and lived in about two dozen United States geographic areas. To assign participants to cohorts, the prospective study relied on clinical history that participants themselves reported in a screening survey and a study questionnaire. In the prospective study, mobile phlebotomists collected whole blood, serum and a nasopharyngeal or oropharyngeal swab from each participant. Prospective study participants could optionally give additional blood draws and questionnaires over an approximately two-month period. Before DNA extraction, prospective study blood samples were shipped either frozen or at room temperature.

This chain is built from TRBV9 and TRBJ1-3; the D gene is not confidently resolved. The source is a man aged 40-50 years with acute COVID-19. Sequenced: PBMCs or T cells enriched from blood (not recorded which). The nucleotide sequence is given as TGTGCCAGCAGCGTAGACTTAAGCTCTGGAAACACCATATATTTT. This codes for CASSVDLSSGNTIYF.